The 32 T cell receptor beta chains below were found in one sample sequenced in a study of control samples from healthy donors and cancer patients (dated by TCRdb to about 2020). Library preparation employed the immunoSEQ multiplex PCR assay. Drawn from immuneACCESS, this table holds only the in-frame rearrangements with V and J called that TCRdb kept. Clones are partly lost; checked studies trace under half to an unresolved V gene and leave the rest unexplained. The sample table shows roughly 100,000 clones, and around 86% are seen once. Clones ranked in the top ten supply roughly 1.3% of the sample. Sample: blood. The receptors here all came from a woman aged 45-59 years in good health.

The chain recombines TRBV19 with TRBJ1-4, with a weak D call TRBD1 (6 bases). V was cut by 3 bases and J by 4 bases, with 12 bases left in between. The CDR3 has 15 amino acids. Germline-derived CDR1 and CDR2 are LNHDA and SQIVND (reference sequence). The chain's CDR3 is CASSISAGVNEKLFF. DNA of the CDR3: TGTGCCAGTAGTATTTCGGCAGGGGTTAATGAAAAACTGTTTTTT.

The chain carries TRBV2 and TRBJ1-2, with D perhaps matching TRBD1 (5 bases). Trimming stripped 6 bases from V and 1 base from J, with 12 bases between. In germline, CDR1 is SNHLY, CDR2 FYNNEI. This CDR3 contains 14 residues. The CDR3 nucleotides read TGTGCCAGCAGCGAATGGGGGGATAACTATGGCTACACCTTC. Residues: CASSEWGDNYGYTF.

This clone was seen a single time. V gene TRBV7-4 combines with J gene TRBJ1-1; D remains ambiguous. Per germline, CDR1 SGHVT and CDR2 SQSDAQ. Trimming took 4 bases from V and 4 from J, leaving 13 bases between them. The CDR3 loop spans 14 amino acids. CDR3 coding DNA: TGTGCCAGCAGCTCCCCCCCCTCATGCACTGAAGCTTTCTTT. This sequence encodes CASSSPPSCTEAFF. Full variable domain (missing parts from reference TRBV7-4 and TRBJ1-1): GAGVSQSPRYKVAKRGRDVALRCDSISGHVTLYWYRQTLGQGSEVLTYSQSDAQRDKSGRPSGRFSAERPERSVSTLKIQRTEQGDSAVYLCASSSPPSCTEAFFGQGTRLTVV.

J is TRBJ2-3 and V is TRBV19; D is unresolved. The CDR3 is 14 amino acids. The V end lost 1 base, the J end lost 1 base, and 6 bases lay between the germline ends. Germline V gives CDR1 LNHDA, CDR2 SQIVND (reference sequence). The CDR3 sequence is CASSIGRGTDTQYF. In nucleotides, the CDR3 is TGTGCCAGTAGTATAGGACGTGGCACAGATACGCAGTATTTT.

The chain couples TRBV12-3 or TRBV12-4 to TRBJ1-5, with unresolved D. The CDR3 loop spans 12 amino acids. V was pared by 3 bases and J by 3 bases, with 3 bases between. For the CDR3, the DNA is TGTGCCAGCAGTTTTCACAATCAGCCCCAGCATTTT. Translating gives CASSFHNQPQHF.

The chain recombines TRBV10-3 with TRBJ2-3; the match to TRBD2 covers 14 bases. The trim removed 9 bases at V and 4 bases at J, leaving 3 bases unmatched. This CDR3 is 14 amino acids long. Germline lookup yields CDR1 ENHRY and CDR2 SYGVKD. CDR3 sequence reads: CAIGTSGRSDTQYF. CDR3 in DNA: TGTGCCATTGGGACTAGCGGGAGATCAGATACGCAGTATTTT.

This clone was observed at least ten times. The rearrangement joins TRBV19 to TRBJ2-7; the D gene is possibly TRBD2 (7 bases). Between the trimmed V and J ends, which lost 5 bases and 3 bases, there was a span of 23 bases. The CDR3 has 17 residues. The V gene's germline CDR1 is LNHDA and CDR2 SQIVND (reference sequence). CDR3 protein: CASSLGGYGGSFYEQYF. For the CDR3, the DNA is TGTGCCAGTAGTTTAGGGGGGTACGGCGGGAGCTTCTACGAGCAGTACTTC.

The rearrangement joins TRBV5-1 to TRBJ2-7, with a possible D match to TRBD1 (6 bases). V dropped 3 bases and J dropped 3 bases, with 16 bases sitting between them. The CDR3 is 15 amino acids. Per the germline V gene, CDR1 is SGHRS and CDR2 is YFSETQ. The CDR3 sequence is CASSSGRGGGYEQYF. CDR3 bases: TGCGCCAGCAGCTCCGGTCGTGGGGGCGGCTACGAGCAGTACTTC.

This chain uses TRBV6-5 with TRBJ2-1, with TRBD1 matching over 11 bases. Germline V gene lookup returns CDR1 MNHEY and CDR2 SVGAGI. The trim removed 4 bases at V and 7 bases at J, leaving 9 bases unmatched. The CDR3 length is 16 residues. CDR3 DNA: TGTGCCAGCAGTTCCCGCGGACAGGGGGCGAGGAATGAGCAGTTCTTC. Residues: CASSSRGQGARNEQFF.

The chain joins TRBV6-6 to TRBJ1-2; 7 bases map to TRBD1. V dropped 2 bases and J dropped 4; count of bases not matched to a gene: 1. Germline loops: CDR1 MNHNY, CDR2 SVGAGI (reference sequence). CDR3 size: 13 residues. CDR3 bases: TGTGCCAGCAGTTACGAGGGGGCCTATGGCTACACCTTC. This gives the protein CASSYEGAYGYTF.

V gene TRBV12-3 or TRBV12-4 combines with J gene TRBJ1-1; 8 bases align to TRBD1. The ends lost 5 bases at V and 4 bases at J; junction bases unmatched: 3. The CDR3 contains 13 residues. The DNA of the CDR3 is TGTGCCAGCAGTCAACAGGGGGGCACTGAAGCTTTCTTT. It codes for CASSQQGGTEAFF.

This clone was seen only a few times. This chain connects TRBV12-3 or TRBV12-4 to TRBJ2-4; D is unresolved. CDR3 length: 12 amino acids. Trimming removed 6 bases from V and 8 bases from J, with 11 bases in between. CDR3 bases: TGTGCCAGCAGGCATGGCTGGGACATTCAGTACTTC. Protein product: CASRHGWDIQYF.

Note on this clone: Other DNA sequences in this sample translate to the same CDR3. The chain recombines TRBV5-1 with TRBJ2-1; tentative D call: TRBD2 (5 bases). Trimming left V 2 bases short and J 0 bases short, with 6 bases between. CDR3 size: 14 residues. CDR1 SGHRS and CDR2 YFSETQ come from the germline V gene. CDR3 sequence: CASSFGNSYNEQFF. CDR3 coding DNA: TGCGCCAGCAGCTTCGGGAACTCCTACAATGAGCAGTTCTTC.

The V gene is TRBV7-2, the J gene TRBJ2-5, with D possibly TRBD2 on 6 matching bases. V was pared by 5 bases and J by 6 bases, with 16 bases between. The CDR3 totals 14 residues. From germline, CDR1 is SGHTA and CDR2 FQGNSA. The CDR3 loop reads CASSPGLSAKTQYF. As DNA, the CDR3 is TGTGCCAGCAGCCCGGGACTTTCCGCTAAGACCCAGTACTTC.

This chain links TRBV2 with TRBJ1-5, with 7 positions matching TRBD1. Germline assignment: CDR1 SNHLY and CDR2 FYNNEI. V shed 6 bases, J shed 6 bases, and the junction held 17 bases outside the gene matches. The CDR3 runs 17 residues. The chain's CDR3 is CASSPQPGFRDSQPQHF. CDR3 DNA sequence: TGTGCCAGCAGCCCCCAGCCTGGATTTCGGGACAGTCAGCCCCAGCATTTT.

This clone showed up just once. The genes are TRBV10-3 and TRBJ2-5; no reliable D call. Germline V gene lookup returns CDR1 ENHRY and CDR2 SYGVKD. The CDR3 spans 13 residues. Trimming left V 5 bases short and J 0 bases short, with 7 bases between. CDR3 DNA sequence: TGTGCCATCAGTAACCGGAACCAAGAGACCCAGTACTTC. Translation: CAISNRNQETQYF.

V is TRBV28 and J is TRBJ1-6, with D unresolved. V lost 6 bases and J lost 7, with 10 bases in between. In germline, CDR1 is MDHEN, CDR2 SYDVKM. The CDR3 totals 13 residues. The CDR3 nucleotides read TGTGCCAGCAGCCCCGACCCGAATTCACCCCTCCACTTT. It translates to CASSPDPNSPLHF.

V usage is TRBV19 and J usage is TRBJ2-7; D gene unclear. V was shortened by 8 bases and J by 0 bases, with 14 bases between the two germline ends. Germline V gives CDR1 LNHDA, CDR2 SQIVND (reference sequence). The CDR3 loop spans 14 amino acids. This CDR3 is CASANLRGSYEQYF. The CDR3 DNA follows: TGTGCCAGTGCTAATCTCAGAGGCTCCTACGAGCAGTACTTC. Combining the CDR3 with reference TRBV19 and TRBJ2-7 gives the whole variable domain DGGITQSPKYLFRKEGQNVTLSCEQNLNHDAMYWYRQDPGQGLRLIYYSQIVNDFQKGDIAEGYSVSREKKESFPLTVTSAQKNPTAFYLCASANLRGSYEQYFGPGTRLTVT.

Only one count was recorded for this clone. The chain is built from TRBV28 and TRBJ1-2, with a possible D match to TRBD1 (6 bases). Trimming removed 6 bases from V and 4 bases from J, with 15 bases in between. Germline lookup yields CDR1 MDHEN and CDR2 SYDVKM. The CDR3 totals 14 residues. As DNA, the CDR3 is TGTGCCAGCAGACCGGGGGGGCTCAGCTATGGCTACACCTTC. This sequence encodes CASRPGGLSYGYTF.

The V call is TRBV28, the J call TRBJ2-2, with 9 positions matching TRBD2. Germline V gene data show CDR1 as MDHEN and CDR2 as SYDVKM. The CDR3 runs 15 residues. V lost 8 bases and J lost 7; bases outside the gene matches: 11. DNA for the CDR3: TGTGCCAGCTCTTACGGGCTAGCGGGAATCGGGGAGCTGTTTTTT. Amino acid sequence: CASSYGLAGIGELFF. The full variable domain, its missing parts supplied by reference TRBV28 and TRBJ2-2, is DVKVTQSSRYLVKRTGEKVFLECVQDMDHENMFWYRQDPGLGLRLIYFSYDVKMKEKGDIPEGYSVSREKKERFSLILESASTNQTSMYLCASSYGLAGIGELFFGEGSRLTVL.

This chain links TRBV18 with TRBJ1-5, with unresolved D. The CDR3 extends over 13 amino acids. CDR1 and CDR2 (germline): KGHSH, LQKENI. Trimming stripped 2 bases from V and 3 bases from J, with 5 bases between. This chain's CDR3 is CASSPGLNQPQHF. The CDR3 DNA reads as TGTGCCAGCTCACCAGGGCTCAATCAGCCCCAGCATTTT.

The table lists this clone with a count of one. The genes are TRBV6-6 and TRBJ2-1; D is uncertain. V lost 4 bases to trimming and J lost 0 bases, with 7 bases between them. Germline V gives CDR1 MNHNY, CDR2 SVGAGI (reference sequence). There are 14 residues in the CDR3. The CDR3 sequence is CASSLGGSYNEQFF. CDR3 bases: TGTGCCAGCAGTTTGGGCGGCTCCTACAATGAGCAGTTCTTC.

The DNA for the CDR3 is TGTGCCAGCAGCTTCCTTGGGGGGGCGGGAGTGGTTGAGCAGTTCTTC. Its translation is CASSFLGGAGVVEQFF. The rearrangement links TRBV11-2 to TRBJ2-1; perhaps TRBD2 as D (7 bases). This CDR3 region has 16 residues. Trimming removed 3 bases from V and 9 bases from J, with 21 bases in between. From germline, CDR1 is SGHAT and CDR2 FQNNGV.

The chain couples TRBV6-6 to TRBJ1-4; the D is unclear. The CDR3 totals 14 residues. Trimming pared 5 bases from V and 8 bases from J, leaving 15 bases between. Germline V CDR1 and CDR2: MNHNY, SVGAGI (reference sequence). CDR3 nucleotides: TGTGCCAGCAGTCTACCTAGCGAGAGGGAAAAACTGTTTTTT. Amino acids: CASSLPSEREKLFF.

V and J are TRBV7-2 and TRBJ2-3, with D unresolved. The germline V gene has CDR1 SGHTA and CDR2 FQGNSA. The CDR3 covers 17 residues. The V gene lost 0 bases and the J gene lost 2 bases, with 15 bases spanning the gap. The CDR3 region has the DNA TGTGCCAGCAGCTTAGCGGGCGCCCACTTCAACACAGATACGCAGTATTTT. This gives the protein CASSLAGAHFNTDTQYF. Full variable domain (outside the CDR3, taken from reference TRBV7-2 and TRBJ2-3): GAGVSQSPSNKVTEKGKDVELRCDPISGHTALYWYRQSLGQGLEFLIYFQGNSAPDKSGLPSDRFSAERTGGSVSTLTIQRTQQEDSAVYLCASSLAGAHFNTDTQYFGPGTRLTVL.

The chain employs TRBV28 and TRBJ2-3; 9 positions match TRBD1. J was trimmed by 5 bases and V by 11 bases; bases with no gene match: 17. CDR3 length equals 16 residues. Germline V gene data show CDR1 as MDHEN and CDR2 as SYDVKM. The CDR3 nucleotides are TGTGCCGCCCGAGAAGAGGGGACAGGGTTAAAAGATACGCAGTATTTT. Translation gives CAAREEGTGLKDTQYF.

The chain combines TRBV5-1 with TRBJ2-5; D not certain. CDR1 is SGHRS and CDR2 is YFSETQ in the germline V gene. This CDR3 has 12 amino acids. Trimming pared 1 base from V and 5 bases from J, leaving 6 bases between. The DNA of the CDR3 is TGCGCCAGCAGCTTGTCCGGGGAGACCCAGTACTTC. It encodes CASSLSGETQYF.

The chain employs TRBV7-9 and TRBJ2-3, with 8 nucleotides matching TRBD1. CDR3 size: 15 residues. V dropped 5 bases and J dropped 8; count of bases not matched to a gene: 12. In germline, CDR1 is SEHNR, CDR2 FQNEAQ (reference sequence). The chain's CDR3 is CASSPGGRGRGTQYF. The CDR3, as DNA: TGTGCCAGCAGCCCCGGTGGCAGGGGGCGAGGTACGCAGTATTTT.

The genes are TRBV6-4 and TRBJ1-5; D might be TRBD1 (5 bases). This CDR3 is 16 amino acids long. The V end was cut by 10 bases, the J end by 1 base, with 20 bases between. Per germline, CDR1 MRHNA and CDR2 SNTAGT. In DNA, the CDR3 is TGTGCCACCCTCGAGAGGGGAATAAGAAGCAATCAGCCCCAGCATTTT. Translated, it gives CATLERGIRSNQPQHF.

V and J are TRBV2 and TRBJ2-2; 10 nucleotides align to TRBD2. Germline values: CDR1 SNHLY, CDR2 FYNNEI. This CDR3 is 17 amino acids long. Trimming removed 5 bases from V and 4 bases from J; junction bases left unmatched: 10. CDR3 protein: CASSPGLALRGTGELFF. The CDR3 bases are TGTGCCAGCAGTCCGGGACTAGCGCTTAGGGGCACCGGGGAGCTGTTTTTT.

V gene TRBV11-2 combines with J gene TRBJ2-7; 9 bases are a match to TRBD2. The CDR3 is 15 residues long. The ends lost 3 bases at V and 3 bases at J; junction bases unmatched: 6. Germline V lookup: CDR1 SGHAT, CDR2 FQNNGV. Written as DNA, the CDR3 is TGTGCCAGCAGCTTTCCGGGACTAGCCCTCTACGAGCAGTACTTC. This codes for CASSFPGLALYEQYF.

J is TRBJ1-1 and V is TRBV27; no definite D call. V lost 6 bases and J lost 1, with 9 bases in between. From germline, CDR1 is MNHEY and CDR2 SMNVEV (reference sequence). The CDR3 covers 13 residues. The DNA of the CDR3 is TGTGCCAGCAGCAGACGGGAGAACACTGAAGCTTTCTTT. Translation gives CASSRRENTEAFF.